This passage covers 2 T cell receptor beta chains from one sample sequenced in a study of identical twins. TCRdb itself ran the 5' RACE reads through MiXCR, one entry per CDR3 protein. The table shows 200,000 to 300,000 distinct CDR3 sequences, with around 7% occurring only once. These same data were also listed under a study on yellow fever vaccine responses in identical twins.

Sequenced sample: memory (CD45RO+) T cells sorted from blood. These receptors all stem from a woman between 18 and 29 years old in good health.

This clonotype was recorded many times. The chain is built from TRBV6-4 and TRBJ2-3, with TRBD1 matching over 10 bases. Germline assignment: CDR1 MRHNA and CDR2 SNTAGT. J lost 6 bases, V lost 5 bases, and 5 bases had no gene match. The CDR3 loop spans 14 amino acids. Here the CDR3 reads CASSRQGAPDTQYF. The DNA of the CDR3 is TGTGCCAGCAGTAGACAGGGGGCCCCCGATACGCAGTATTTT.

This clonotype occurred a few times. The CDR3 DNA follows: TGCGCCAGCAGCCTAGGGAAAACCTCAGATACGCAGTATTTT. It codes for CASSLGKTSDTQYF. The rearrangement uses TRBV5-1 and TRBJ2-3; D gene ambiguous. The CDR3 loop spans 14 amino acids. Germline loops: CDR1 SGHRS, CDR2 YFSETQ. V lost 4 bases, J lost 4 bases, and 13 bases lay in between.